This paragraph reports one TCR beta chain. The antigen is undetermined. This sample stems from a study of early stage breast cancer tumors. Study observations and caveats: Commonly generated sequences made up most enriched TCRB sequences shared between patients. Blood repertoires resembled normal breast more than tumor.

Clones were read by immunoSEQ multiplex PCR, and TCRdb kept only the in-frame ones, dropping some. The sample lists about 3,200 clones; around three fifths were seen once. Germline loops: CDR1 MDHEN, CDR2 SYDVKM. The CDR3 length is 14 residues. With 2 bases removed from V and 7 bases from J, the gap between germline ends came to 12 bases. The sequenced material came from breast tumor tissue. The receptor's source is a person in their 40s with breast cancer. The rearrangement links TRBV28 to TRBJ2-4; D perhaps matches TRBD2 (5 bases). CDR3 region: CASSLIEGSNIQYF. The DNA for the CDR3 is TGTGCCAGCAGTTTAATCGAGGGTTCGAACATTCAGTACTTC.